A selection of T cell receptor beta chains follows, all from one sample in a study of blood T cell repertoires in COVID-19. Here immunoSEQ multiplex PCR was the method, and the copy in TCRdb shows in-frame clones only, minus some. This sample yields roughly 80,000 clones, of which approximately 76% are seen a single time; about 17% belongs to the top ten. The sequenced sample consisted of peripheral blood. These receptor sequences come from a man between 70 and 80 years old with active or convalescent COVID-19. CDR3s include the opening cysteine and the closing phenylalanine or tryptophan. D genes are given only for firm matches. The listing skips clone size in some rows; elsewhere it reads once, few, many or a size class.

v_gene	j_gene	abundance	d_gene	CDR3nt	CDR3aa
TRBV7-2	TRBJ2-7	few	TRBD2	TGTGCCAGCAGCCCCGGGGGGTACGAGCAGTACTTC	CASSPGGYEQYF
TRBV11-1	TRBJ2-5	.	TRBD1	TGTGCCAGCAGCTCGAGGACAGGGGGGGAGACCCAGTACTTC	CASSSRTGGETQYF
TRBV10-3	TRBJ1-2	.	.	TGTGCCATCAGTGACGAGGGGGACCCCTCTAACTATGGCTACACCTTC	CAISDEGDPSNYGYTF
TRBV6-5	TRBJ2-2	few	TRBD1	TGTGCCAGCAGGAGGACAGGGGCGGGAACCGGGGAGCTGTTTTTT	CASRRTGAGTGELFF
TRBV2	TRBJ1-1	.	.	TGTGCCAGCAGATGGCAGGGAAGGACTGAAGCTTTCTTT	CASRWQGRTEAFF
TRBV5-6	TRBJ1-2	once	.	TGTGCCAGCAGCTTTGTCCCTGACTATGGCTACACCTTC	CASSFVPDYGYTF
TRBV29-1	TRBJ2-5	.	.	TGCAGCGACCCGCCCCCAGGTTTACAAGAGACCCAGTACTTC	CSDPPPGLQETQYF
TRBV10-2	TRBJ2-1	.	TRBD2	TGCGCCAGCAGTGATTGGGCGGGGGGGCCTCAGAATGAGCAGTTCTTC	CASSDWAGGPQNEQFF
TRBV7-2	TRBJ2-1	.	.	TGTGCCAGCAGCCCCCGGAGGGCTCCTTACAATGAGCAGTTCTTC	CASSPRRAPYNEQFF
TRBV2	TRBJ1-5	.	TRBD1	TGTGCCAGCAAACAGGGGCTGGATCGCAATCAGCCCCAGCATTTT	CASKQGLDRNQPQHF
TRBV2	TRBJ2-1	.	TRBD2	TGTGCCACTTCCGGGACTAGATACAATGAGCAGTTCTTC	CATSGTRYNEQFF
TRBV7-8	TRBJ2-5	.	TRBD2	TGTGCCAGCAGCTCTCCGCCGGGAGGTCAAGAGACCCAGTACTTC	CASSSPPGGQETQYF
TRBV18	TRBJ1-1	few	.	TGTGCCAGCTCACCTGTGAGGGAGGCCACTGAAGCTTTCTTT	CASSPVREATEAFF
TRBV2	TRBJ2-5	.	.	TGTGCCAGCAGTGTACGGGGCCAAGAGACCCAGTACTTC	CASSVRGQETQYF
TRBV7-9	TRBJ1-2	.	.	TGTGCCAGCAGCAAGGGGGATTTACGGCTAGGCTACACCTTC	CASSKGDLRLGYTF
TRBV2	TRBJ2-2	.	.	TGTGCCAGCGCCGAGCGGGTAGGGAACACCGGGGAGCTGTTTTTT	CASAERVGNTGELFF
TRBV19	TRBJ2-1	.	TRBD1	TGTGCCAGTAGTCCGAGACAGGGGGATGAGCAGTTCTTC	CASSPRQGDEQFF
TRBV5-4	TRBJ2-3	.	TRBD2	TGTGCCAGCAGGGCGGGGGGCGGAGATACGCAGTATTTT	CASRAGGGDTQYF
TRBV4-1	TRBJ2-5	.	.	TGCGCCAGCAGGCGCCAGGGTCTGGGAGAGACCCAGTACTTC	CASRRQGLGETQYF
TRBV19	TRBJ2-5	.	.	TGTGCCAGTAGTATCGGACAGATTTTTCAAGAGACCCAGTACTTC	CASSIGQIFQETQYF
TRBV3-1/TRBV3-2	TRBJ1-2	.	.	TGTGCCAGCAGCCCCCTCCGGGATACTGCCAATGGCTACACCTTC	CASSPLRDTANGYTF
TRBV5-1	TRBJ1-3	.	.	TGCGCCAGCAGCTTGGATGGGTCCCTAGACACCATATATTTT	CASSLDGSLDTIYF
TRBV4-2	TRBJ2-7	.	.	TGTGCCAGCAGCCAGTCGGGACACCTTTCCTACGAGCAGTACTTC	CASSQSGHLSYEQYF
TRBV5-5	TRBJ1-3	.	TRBD1	TGTGCCAGCAGCTACCAGACAGGGACATTCTCTGGAAACACCATATATTTT	CASSYQTGTFSGNTIYF
TRBV28	TRBJ1-2	once	.	TGTGCTTCCCATCTACAGGGCCGCAGCTATGGCTACACCTTC	CASHLQGRSYGYTF
TRBV28	TRBJ2-5	.	TRBD2	TGTGCCAGCAGCTCCCATGGGGAGGGAGAGACCCAGTACTTC	CASSSHGEGETQYF
TRBV6-1	TRBJ2-7	.	TRBD2	TGTGCCAGCAGTGATCGCGGGCTAGCGGGGGGCTACAAGCAGTACTTC	CASSDRGLAGGYKQYF
TRBV6-5	TRBJ1-5	few	.	TGTGCCAGCAGTTTTACCAGGGACACCCTCAATCAGCCCCAGCATTTT	CASSFTRDTLNQPQHF